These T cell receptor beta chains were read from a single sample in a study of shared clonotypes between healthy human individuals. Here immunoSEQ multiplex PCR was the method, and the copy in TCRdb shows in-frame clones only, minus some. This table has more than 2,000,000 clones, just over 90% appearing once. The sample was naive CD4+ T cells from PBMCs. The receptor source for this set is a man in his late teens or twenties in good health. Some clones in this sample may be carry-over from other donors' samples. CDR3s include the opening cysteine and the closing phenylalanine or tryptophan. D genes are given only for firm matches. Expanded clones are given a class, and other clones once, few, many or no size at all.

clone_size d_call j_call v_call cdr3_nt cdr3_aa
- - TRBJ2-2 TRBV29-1 TGCAGCGTTGGTGGGGGGTTCATCGGGGAGCTGTTTTTT CSVGGGFIGELFF
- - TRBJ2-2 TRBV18 TGTGCCAGCTCAGCCGACAGAGTCACCGGGGAGCTGTTTTTT CASSADRVTGELFF
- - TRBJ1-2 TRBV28 TGTGCCAGCAGTTTGAAAACAGTCGGGGGGGCTGGCTACACCTTC CASSLKTVGGAGYTF
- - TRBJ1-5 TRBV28 TGTGCCAGCAGGCCCGGACAGAGCAATCAGCCCCAGCATTTT CASRPGQSNQPQHF
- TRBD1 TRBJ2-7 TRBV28 TGTGCCAGCAGTTGGACAGGGGGCAGGTACGAGCAGTACTTC CASSWTGGRYEQYF
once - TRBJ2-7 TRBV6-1 TGTGCCAGCAGTCGGCTAGCCACCAAAGACTACGAGCAGTACTTC CASSRLATKDYEQYF
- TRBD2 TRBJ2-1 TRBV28 TGTGCCAGCAGTTTCGGCGGGAGGGAACTTAATGAGCAGTTCTTC CASSFGGRELNEQFF
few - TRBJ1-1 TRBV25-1 TGTGCCAGCAAGGAGAAAGGCCCCGCTTTCTTT CASKEKGPAFF
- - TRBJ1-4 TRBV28 TGTGCCAGCAGTTTACCCGGAACTGGTGAAAAACTGTTTTTT CASSLPGTGEKLFF
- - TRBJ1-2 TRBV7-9 TGTGCCAGCAGCTTATTGTTGTCCTATGGCTACACCTTC CASSLLLSYGYTF
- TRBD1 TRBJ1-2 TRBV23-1 TGCGCCAGCAGTCGGAAAGACAGGGAGAATGGCTACACCTTC CASSRKDRENGYTF